A selection of T cell receptor beta chains follows, all from one sample in a study of blood T cell repertoires in COVID-19. TCRdb's table, derived via immunoSEQ multiplex PCR, lists solely in-frame clones and lacks some. The sample lists 200,000 or so clones; 70% to 85% were seen once. The sample taken for sequencing was PBMCs or T cells enriched from blood (not recorded which). The receptors were gathered from a woman between 35 and 50 years old with acute COVID-19. CDR3s include the opening cysteine and the closing phenylalanine or tryptophan. D genes are given only for firm matches. Where a row states a size, it is once, few, many or the class of an expanded clone; other rows omit it.

D gene	clone size	V gene	J gene	CDR3 DNA	CDR3 protein
TRBD2	NA	TRBV5-1	TRBJ2-2	TGCGCCAGCAGCGATCCGACTAGCGGGGACTTTGGGGAGCTGTTTTTT	CASSDPTSGDFGELFF
TRBD1	NA	TRBV18	TRBJ1-5	TGTGCCAGCTCCCCAACAGGGGGCAATCAGCCCCAGCATTTT	CASSPTGGNQPQHF
TRBD1	NA	TRBV9	TRBJ1-4	TGTGCCAGCAGCGAAGGGACAGTTGCAACTAATGAAAAACTGTTTTTT	CASSEGTVATNEKLFF
TRBD1	NA	TRBV28	TRBJ1-5	TGTGCCAGCACCCCACAGGGGCTCCGCCGACAGCCCCAGCATTTT	CASTPQGLRRQPQHF
NA	NA	TRBV18	TRBJ1-6	TGTGCCAGCTCACCACCGATAGATGGTTCACCCCTCCACTTT	CASSPPIDGSPLHF
TRBD1	NA	TRBV4-2	TRBJ1-5	TGTGCCAGCAGCCAAGAGGCAGGGGGAGGTCAGCCCCAGCATTTT	CASSQEAGGGQPQHF
TRBD2	NA	TRBV7-8	TRBJ2-1	TGTGCCAGCAGCCCCGGGGAGCGGGGCTCCTACAATGAGCAGTTCTTC	CASSPGERGSYNEQFF
NA	NA	TRBV29-1	TRBJ1-2	TGCAGCGTTGAAAGAAGCAGGGGCGACTATGGCTACACCTTC	CSVERSRGDYGYTF
NA	NA	TRBV19	TRBJ2-7	TGTGCCAGCAGACCCGGGACTGGGGCCTACGAGCAGTACTTC	CASRPGTGAYEQYF
NA	NA	TRBV3-1/TRBV3-2	TRBJ2-7	TGTGCCAGCAGCCAAGGCAGGGTGAGGTACGAGCAGTACTTC	CASSQGRVRYEQYF
NA	NA	TRBV21-1	TRBJ1-2	TGTGCCAGCAGCAAAGCTGGGATAACAGAGAGGGATGGCTACACCTTC	CASSKAGITERDGYTF
TRBD1	NA	TRBV5-5	TRBJ2-5	TGTGCCAGCAGCGGGACAGCCTACCAAGAGACCCAGTACTTC	CASSGTAYQETQYF
NA	NA	TRBV18	TRBJ2-1	TGTGCCAGCTCACCAGGTGGGGCCCCTAACAATGAGCAGTTCTTC	CASSPGGAPNNEQFF
TRBD2	NA	TRBV29-1	TRBJ2-1	TGCAGCGTTGGACGACTAGCGGGGAACAATGAGCAGTTCTTC	CSVGRLAGNNEQFF
TRBD2	NA	TRBV7-3	TRBJ2-1	TGTGCCAGCAGCTCAAGTGAGCGGGGGGGCATCAATGAGCAGTTCTTC	CASSSSERGGINEQFF
TRBD2	NA	TRBV3-1/TRBV3-2	TRBJ2-5	TGTGCCAGCAGCCAAGATCAGGCTAGCGGGAAGACCCAGTACTTC	CASSQDQASGKTQYF
NA	NA	TRBV28	TRBJ1-6	TGTGCCAACCGGGGAACCTATAATTCACCCCTCCACTTT	CANRGTYNSPLHF
NA	once	TRBV14	TRBJ1-1	TGTGCCAGCAGCCAAGAGAGATGGAGGGAAGCTTTCTTT	CASSQERWREAFF
NA	once	TRBV11-2	TRBJ1-5	TGTGCCAGCAGCTCCGACACCTATAGCAATCAGCCCCAGCATTTT	CASSSDTYSNQPQHF
NA	NA	TRBV7-8	TRBJ1-4	TGTGCCAGCAGCCCCTCCTTAGCAACTAATGAAAAACTGTTTTTT	CASSPSLATNEKLFF
NA	many	TRBV19	TRBJ1-5	TGTGCCAGTAGTAAGGGGCAGCTTAGCAATCAGCCCCAGCATTTT	CASSKGQLSNQPQHF
NA	NA	TRBV7-2	TRBJ2-7	TGTGCCAGCAGCCCCACCACTGATCTTGGGAGCGAGCAGTACTTC	CASSPTTDLGSEQYF
TRBD2	once	TRBV30	TRBJ2-3	TGTGCCTGGATCCCGGGGGGGGGCACAGATACGCAGTATTTT	CAWIPGGGTDTQYF
TRBD1	few	TRBV10-3	TRBJ1-3	TGTGCCATCAGTGAGCCGGGACAGGTCCTAAACACCATATATTTT	CAISEPGQVLNTIYF
TRBD2	NA	TRBV5-4	TRBJ2-5	TGTGCCAGCAGCCTCCCCCATAGCGGGTCCCAAGAGACCCAGTACTTC	CASSLPHSGSQETQYF
TRBD2	NA	TRBV25-1	TRBJ2-7	TGTGCCAGCAGTAAAGGGGCGGGGGCCTACGAGCAGTACTTC	CASSKGAGAYEQYF
TRBD1	NA	TRBV4-1	TRBJ1-2	TGCGCCAGCAGCCAAGTGGGGACAGGGGGTAACTATGGCTACACCTTC	CASSQVGTGGNYGYTF
TRBD2	NA	TRBV6-4	TRBJ2-3	TGTGCCAGCGGCCCCAGCGGGAGGGATACGCAGTATTTT	CASGPSGRDTQYF
TRBD1	NA	TRBV24-1	TRBJ2-3	TGTGCCACCAGTGGACGGACAGGGGCAGGGGATACGCAGTATTTT	CATSGRTGAGDTQYF
NA	NA	TRBV27	TRBJ1-1	TGTGCCAGCAGTTTAACCGGACAGAGGAACACTGAAGCTTTCTTT	CASSLTGQRNTEAFF
NA	NA	TRBV19	TRBJ1-2	TGTGCCAGTAGCCCACAGGCGCACGTCTATGGCTACACCTTC	CASSPQAHVYGYTF
NA	few	TRBV5-6	TRBJ2-1	TGTGCCAGCAGCTTGGTAGGACAGAATAATGAGCAGTTCTTC	CASSLVGQNNEQFF
TRBD1	once	TRBV30	TRBJ1-4	TGTGCCTGGAGTACCCGACAGGGCCCTAATGAAAAACTGTTTTTT	CAWSTRQGPNEKLFF
NA	many	TRBV7-2	TRBJ1-3	TGTGCCAGCAGCTTACAGGGGCCGCAATCTGGAAACACCATATATTTT	CASSLQGPQSGNTIYF
NA	once	TRBV5-4	TRBJ2-1	TGTGCCAGCAGCTTGGTGTCCAGGTTACACAATGAGCAGTTCTTC	CASSLVSRLHNEQFF
NA	NA	TRBV5-1	TRBJ2-4	TGCGCCAGCAGCTTTGGTGCTCAGGAAAACATTCAGTACTTC	CASSFGAQENIQYF
TRBD2	NA	TRBV3-1/TRBV3-2	TRBJ2-3	TGTGCCAGCAGCCAATCTAGCGGGAGAATTGATACGCAGTATTTT	CASSQSSGRIDTQYF
TRBD2	NA	TRBV11-2	TRBJ2-7	TGTGCCAGCAGCGCGCAGGCGGGGGGCTACGAGCAGTACTTC	CASSAQAGGYEQYF
NA	NA	TRBV27	TRBJ2-7	TGTGCCAGCGGCAGGGTACCCTACGAGCAGTACTTC	CASGRVPYEQYF
NA	NA	TRBV4-2	TRBJ2-7	TGTGCCAGCAGCCCCGCCGGTGAAGTTTACGAGCAGTACTTC	CASSPAGEVYEQYF
TRBD1	NA	TRBV10-2	TRBJ1-6	TGCGCCAGCAGTTCCACCGGGACAGGGGGTACACCCCTCCACTTT	CASSSTGTGGTPLHF
NA	NA	TRBV19	TRBJ2-2	TGTGCCAGTAGTGTCGATCAGGGTAACGGATTCTCCGGGGAGCTGTTTTTT	CASSVDQGNGFSGELFF
NA	once	TRBV19	TRBJ1-1	TGTGCCAGCCTACAGGGCAGGCGGGCTGAAGCTTTCTTT	CASLQGRRAEAFF
TRBD1	NA	TRBV2	TRBJ1-2	TGTGCCAGCAAGCACAGGGGGACAAACTATGGCTACACCTTC	CASKHRGTNYGYTF
TRBD1	NA	TRBV5-1	TRBJ1-5	TGCGCCAGCAGCTTGTATACAGGGGGCGATCAGCCCCAGCATTTT	CASSLYTGGDQPQHF
TRBD2	NA	TRBV3-1/TRBV3-2	TRBJ2-2	TGTGCCAGCAGCCAAGATTATAGCGGGAGTGAAGGGACCGGGGAGCTGTTTTTT	CASSQDYSGSEGTGELFF
NA	NA	TRBV27	TRBJ2-7	TGTGCCAGCAGTTTCGGGAGCTGGGGCGACAGGTACTTC	CASSFGSWGDRYF
TRBD2	NA	TRBV5-1	TRBJ2-7	TGCGCCAGCAGTGAGGGACTAGCCTACTACGAGCAGTACTTC	CASSEGLAYYEQYF
TRBD2	once	TRBV30	TRBJ2-1	TGTGCCTGGAACCGTGGGACTAGCGGTCTGAGCTTCTACAATGAGCAGTTCTTC	CAWNRGTSGLSFYNEQFF
TRBD2	few	TRBV7-3	TRBJ2-2	TGTGCCAGCAGCTTAACAAGGAGCGGGAGGGCCGGGGAGCTGTTTTTT	CASSLTRSGRAGELFF
NA	NA	TRBV2	TRBJ1-4	TGTGCCAGCAGTGACAGGCCTAATGAAAAACTGTTTTTT	CASSDRPNEKLFF
NA	once	TRBV15	TRBJ2-7	TGTGCCACCAGCAGAGATATTGGCCCCTACGAGCAGTACTTC	CATSRDIGPYEQYF
NA	NA	TRBV12-3/TRBV12-4	TRBJ1-2	TGTGCCAGCAGTTTACAGGGGTACTATGGCTACACCTTC	CASSLQGYYGYTF
TRBD2	NA	TRBV13	TRBJ2-1	TGTGCCAGCAGGAGGGCGGGGGGCTCCTACAATGAGCAGTTCTTC	CASRRAGGSYNEQFF
TRBD2	once	TRBV30	TRBJ2-3	TGTGCCTGGAAGAGGGAGCGGGGCAGCACAGATACGCAGTATTTT	CAWKRERGSTDTQYF
NA	NA	TRBV12-5	TRBJ2-3	TGTGCTAGTGGTTTGGGCCTATTCGCGGGCACAGATACGCAGTATTTT	CASGLGLFAGTDTQYF
TRBD2	NA	TRBV19	TRBJ2-7	TGTGCCAGTCGTTTGGACACGGGAGGCGACGAGCAGTACTTC	CASRLDTGGDEQYF